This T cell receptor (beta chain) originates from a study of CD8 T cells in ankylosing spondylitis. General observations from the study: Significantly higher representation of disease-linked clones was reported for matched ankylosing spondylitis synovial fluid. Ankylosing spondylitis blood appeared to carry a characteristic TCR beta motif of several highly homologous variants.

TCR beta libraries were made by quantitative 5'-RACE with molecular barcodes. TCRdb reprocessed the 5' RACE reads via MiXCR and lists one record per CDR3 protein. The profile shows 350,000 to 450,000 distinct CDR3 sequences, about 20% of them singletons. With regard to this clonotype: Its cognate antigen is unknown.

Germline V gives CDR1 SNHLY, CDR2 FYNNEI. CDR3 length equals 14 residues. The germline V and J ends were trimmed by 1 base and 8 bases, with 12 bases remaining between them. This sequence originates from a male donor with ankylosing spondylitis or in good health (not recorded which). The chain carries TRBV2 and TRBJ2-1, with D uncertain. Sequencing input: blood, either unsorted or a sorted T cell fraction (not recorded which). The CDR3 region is CASSEGQRSYEQFF. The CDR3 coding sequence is TGTGCCAGCAGTGAAGGACAACGGAGCTATGAGCAGTTCTTC.